A selection of T cell receptor beta chains follows, all from one sample in a study of T cell responses to AZD1222 COVID-19 vaccine. Sequencing used immunoSEQ multiplex PCR; TCRdb keeps in-frame clones, though not all of them. The table shows some 120,000 clones, with more than 80% occurring only once. The material was peripheral blood, obtained 28 days after the second AZD1222 dose. These receptors originate from an adult who received the AZD1222 COVID-19 vaccine. The CDR3 runs from the conserved cysteine through the conserved F or W. D genes are given only for firm matches. Clone size appears in some rows only: once, few, many, or a class for an expanded clone.

CDR3aa: CASSQDSLNQPQHF
CDR3nt: TGCGCCAGCAGCCAGGACAGCCTAAATCAGCCCCAGCATTTT
d_gene: NA
abundance: once
j_gene: TRBJ1-5
v_gene: TRBV4-1

CDR3aa: CASTRDGGYSPLHF
CDR3nt: TGTGCCAGCACCAGGGACGGGGGTTATTCACCCCTCCACTTT
d_gene: NA
abundance: NA
j_gene: TRBJ1-6
v_gene: TRBV2

CDR3aa: CASSAPGSLSYEQYF
CDR3nt: TGTGCCAGCAGCGCCCCGGGATCCTTGTCCTACGAGCAGTACTTC
d_gene: NA
abundance: NA
j_gene: TRBJ2-7
v_gene: TRBV5-8

CDR3aa: CASSLGGEPGNTIYF
CDR3nt: TGTGCCAGCAGCTTAGGGGGAGAACCTGGAAACACCATATATTTT
d_gene: NA
abundance: NA
j_gene: TRBJ1-3
v_gene: TRBV7-2

CDR3aa: CASSLQMNTEAFF
CDR3nt: TGTGCCAGCAGTTTGCAGATGAACACTGAAGCTTTCTTT
d_gene: NA
abundance: NA
j_gene: TRBJ1-1
v_gene: TRBV12-3/TRBV12-4

CDR3aa: CASSVGSNMNTEAFF
CDR3nt: TGTGCCAGCAGCGTAGGGTCCAACATGAACACTGAAGCTTTCTTT
d_gene: NA
abundance: NA
j_gene: TRBJ1-1
v_gene: TRBV9

CDR3aa: CASSLGGGPVYEQYF
CDR3nt: TGTGCCAGCAGCTTGGGCGGGGGGCCGGTCTACGAGCAGTACTTC
d_gene: TRBD2
abundance: NA
j_gene: TRBJ2-7
v_gene: TRBV7-3

CDR3aa: CASSPGQNIQYF
CDR3nt: TGCGCCAGCAGCCCGGGGCAAAACATTCAGTACTTC
d_gene: NA
abundance: NA
j_gene: TRBJ2-4
v_gene: TRBV5-1

CDR3aa: CASSFKVGGVPYEQYF
CDR3nt: TGTGCCAGCAGCTTCAAGGTGGGGGGCGTCCCCTACGAGCAGTACTTC
d_gene: NA
abundance: NA
j_gene: TRBJ2-7
v_gene: TRBV7-2

CDR3aa: CASSFNERKETQYF
CDR3nt: TGCGCCAGCAGCTTTAATGAGCGGAAGGAGACCCAGTACTTC
d_gene: NA
abundance: NA
j_gene: TRBJ2-5
v_gene: TRBV5-1

CDR3aa: CASSARGRAKNTEAFF
CDR3nt: TGTGCCAGCAGCGCCCGGGGCAGGGCGAAGAACACTGAAGCTTTCTTT
d_gene: NA
abundance: NA
j_gene: TRBJ1-1
v_gene: TRBV28

CDR3aa: CASSAEGRERSPLHF
CDR3nt: TGTGCCAGCAGCGCGGAGGGGCGGGAACGGTCACCCCTCCACTTT
d_gene: NA
abundance: NA
j_gene: TRBJ1-6
v_gene: TRBV9

CDR3aa: CASTVRTKPDGAFF
CDR3nt: TGTGCCAGTACGGTTCGTACAAAGCCCGACGGAGCTTTCTTT
d_gene: NA
abundance: NA
j_gene: TRBJ1-1
v_gene: TRBV19

CDR3aa: CASSRRAPGNTIYF
CDR3nt: TGTGCCAGCAGCCGCCGGGCCCCTGGAAACACCATATATTTT
d_gene: NA
abundance: NA
j_gene: TRBJ1-3
v_gene: TRBV6-5

CDR3aa: CASSLAGDEQYF
CDR3nt: TGCGCCAGCAGCTTGGCCGGGGATGAGCAGTACTTC
d_gene: NA
abundance: NA
j_gene: TRBJ2-7
v_gene: TRBV5-1

CDR3aa: CAWMGGQHTGEQYF
CDR3nt: TGTGCCTGGATGGGGGGACAGCACACAGGGGAGCAGTACTTC
d_gene: NA
abundance: NA
j_gene: TRBJ2-7
v_gene: TRBV30

CDR3aa: CAWSPDTSTGELFF
CDR3nt: TGTGCCTGGAGTCCCGATACTTCCACCGGGGAGCTGTTTTTT
d_gene: NA
abundance: NA
j_gene: TRBJ2-2
v_gene: TRBV30

CDR3aa: CASRPRTGDNYGYTF
CDR3nt: TGTGCCAGCAGGCCCCGGACAGGGGATAACTATGGCTACACCTTC
d_gene: TRBD1
abundance: NA
j_gene: TRBJ1-2
v_gene: TRBV6-5

CDR3aa: CASSLPHGASGDQETQYF
CDR3nt: TGTGCCAGCAGCTTACCCCACGGCGCTAGCGGGGACCAAGAGACCCAGTACTTC
d_gene: TRBD2
abundance: NA
j_gene: TRBJ2-5
v_gene: TRBV11-2

CDR3aa: CASSLGTENYEQYF
CDR3nt: TGCGCCAGCAGCTTGGGGACAGAGAACTACGAGCAGTACTTC
d_gene: NA
abundance: NA
j_gene: TRBJ2-7
v_gene: TRBV5-1

CDR3aa: CASRPGTGIQETQYF
CDR3nt: TGTGCCAGCAGACCCGGGACAGGGATTCAAGAGACCCAGTACTTC
d_gene: TRBD1
abundance: NA
j_gene: TRBJ2-5
v_gene: TRBV6-5

CDR3aa: CASSEGVTGTTNYGYTF
CDR3nt: TGTGCCAGCAGTGAAGGCGTAACAGGAACGACTAACTATGGCTACACCTTC
d_gene: NA
abundance: NA
j_gene: TRBJ1-2
v_gene: TRBV2

CDR3aa: CAGGTGFDTGELFF
CDR3nt: TGTGCCGGGGGGACAGGGTTCGACACCGGGGAGCTGTTTTTT
d_gene: TRBD1
abundance: NA
j_gene: TRBJ2-2
v_gene: TRBV28

CDR3aa: CASRQGVLRNQPQHF
CDR3nt: TGTGCCAGCCGACAGGGGGTATTGCGCAATCAGCCCCAGCATTTT
d_gene: TRBD1
abundance: NA
j_gene: TRBJ1-5
v_gene: TRBV6-5